The rows below give T cell receptor beta chains drawn from one sample of a study of blood T cell repertoires in COVID-19. Clones were sequenced by immunoSEQ multiplex PCR, and TCRdb holds only the in-frame ones, with some missing. The repertoire holds 270,000 or so clones, 85% to 95% seen once, with approximately 3% in the top ten. Sequences were obtained from PBMCs or T cells enriched from blood (not recorded which). The receptors derive from a man aged 35 to 55 who had been exposed to COVID-19. Each CDR3 is given with its conserved first and last residue. A D gene is named only where the DNA matches it firmly. Not all rows give a size; the values are once, few, many and, for expanded clones, a class.

d_gene,v_gene,j_gene,abundance,CDR3aa,CDR3nt
TRBD2,TRBV5-1,TRBJ2-6,.,CASQSGGSGANVLTF,TGCGCCAGCCAAAGCGGGGGCTCTGGGGCCAACGTCCTGACTTTC
.,TRBV5-1,TRBJ2-1,.,CASSSGSTSFEQFF,TGCGCCAGCAGCTCCGGATCTACTAGCTTTGAGCAGTTCTTC
.,TRBV7-9,TRBJ2-1,.,CASSLLQGDEQFF,TGTGCCAGCAGCTTATTGCAGGGTGATGAGCAGTTCTTC
.,TRBV7-6,TRBJ1-1,.,CASSSRGGGGTEAFF,TGTGCCAGCAGCTCTCGCGGGGGGGGAGGCACTGAAGCTTTCTTT
TRBD2,TRBV27,TRBJ2-5,.,CASRAAGAGAETQYF,TGTGCCAGCAGAGCGGCGGGAGCGGGAGCAGAGACCCAGTACTTC
.,TRBV28,TRBJ1-6,.,CASSLRQDLQNSPLHF,TGTGCCAGCAGTTTAAGACAGGACTTACAGAATTCACCCCTCCACTTT
.,TRBV6-5,TRBJ1-2,.,CASSYPPAGRYGYTF,TGTGCCAGCAGTTATCCTCCGGCAGGGCGGTACGGCTACACCTTC
.,TRBV9,TRBJ1-1,once,CASSPHGGPDNTEAFF,TGTGCCAGCAGCCCTCACGGGGGGCCAGATAACACTGAAGCTTTCTTT
TRBD2,TRBV6-2/TRBV6-3,TRBJ2-1,.,CASSTLAANYNEQFF,TGTGCCAGCAGTACCCTAGCGGCTAACTACAATGAGCAGTTCTTC
.,TRBV24-1,TRBJ2-5,.,CATSGPPRDFVETQYF,TGTGCCACCAGTGGACCCCCCCGGGACTTCGTAGAGACCCAGTACTTC
.,TRBV5-1,TRBJ2-5,.,CASSLGLPGETQYF,TGCGCCAGCAGCTTGGGACTACCCGGGGAGACCCAGTACTTC
.,TRBV5-5,TRBJ1-2,.,CASSLPGDIYGYTF,TGTGCCAGCAGCCTACCCGGGGACATCTATGGCTACACCTTC
TRBD1,TRBV10-3,TRBJ1-5,few,CAISEAGTDYQPQHF,TGTGCCATCAGTGAGGCAGGGACAGATTATCAGCCCCAGCATTTT
.,TRBV5-6,TRBJ1-2,.,CASSFGHATYGYTF,TGTGCCAGCAGCTTTGGACATGCGACTTATGGCTACACCTTC
.,TRBV6-5,TRBJ1-4,.,CASSSYRGTNEKLFF,TGTGCCAGCAGTTCATATAGGGGAACTAATGAAAAACTGTTTTTT
.,TRBV28,TRBJ1-1,.,CASSFRTLSEAFF,TGTGCCAGCAGTTTTAGGACTCTGAGTGAAGCTTTCTTT
TRBD2,TRBV28,TRBJ2-4,.,CASSSRLAGKNIQYF,TGTGCCAGCAGTTCGAGACTAGCGGGCAAAAACATTCAGTACTTC
TRBD1,TRBV5-1,TRBJ2-2,.,CASRSGQQNTGELFF,TGCGCCAGCAGGTCGGGACAGCAGAACACCGGGGAGCTGTTTTTT
.,TRBV10-3,TRBJ2-2,.,CAISNAGNTGELFF,TGTGCCATCAGTAACGCAGGGAACACCGGGGAGCTGTTTTTT
.,TRBV24-1,TRBJ2-2,.,CATSVRASTGELFF,TGTGCCACCAGTGTGAGAGCCTCCACCGGGGAGCTGTTTTTT
.,TRBV10-2,TRBJ2-2,.,CASSGGAGDKLYNTGELFF,TGCGCCAGTTCGGGGGGCGCGGGAGATAAGTTATATAACACCGGGGAGCTGTTTTTT
TRBD2,TRBV4-2,TRBJ2-4,.,CASSQETSGRGNIQYF,TGTGCCAGCAGCCAAGAGACTAGCGGGAGGGGAAACATTCAGTACTTC
TRBD1,TRBV19,TRBJ1-1,.,CASSHGTAQNTEAFF,TGTGCCAGTAGCCATGGGACAGCCCAGAACACTGAAGCTTTCTTT
TRBD2,TRBV7-9,TRBJ2-3,.,CASSLSSGRPRADTQYF,TGTGCCAGCAGCTTATCTAGCGGGAGACCGCGAGCAGATACGCAGTATTTT
TRBD1,TRBV12-3/TRBV12-4,TRBJ2-7,.,CASTLTGNYEQYF,TGTGCCAGCACCTTGACAGGGAACTACGAGCAGTACTTC
.,TRBV19,TRBJ1-4,once,CASSLRHLTNEKLFF,TGTGCCAGTAGTTTACGACACTTGACTAATGAAAAACTGTTTTTT
TRBD2,TRBV29-1,TRBJ2-1,.,CSGGLADNEQFF,TGCAGCGGTGGACTAGCGGACAATGAGCAGTTCTTC
TRBD1,TRBV3-1/TRBV3-2,TRBJ2-1,.,CASTHSDRGGNNEQFF,TGTGCCAGCACCCACTCGGACAGGGGAGGTAACAATGAGCAGTTCTTC
.,TRBV4-1,TRBJ1-5,.,CASSDLTVYQPQHF,TGCGCCAGCAGTGACCTGACAGTCTACCAGCCCCAGCATTTT
TRBD1,TRBV5-1,TRBJ1-1,.,CASSVQDRGRTEAFF,TGCGCCAGCAGCGTGCAAGACAGGGGGCGGACTGAAGCTTTCTTT
.,TRBV4-1,TRBJ2-4,.,CASSGQSKNIQYF,TGCGCCAGCTCTGGACAAAGCAAAAACATTCAGTACTTC
TRBD1,TRBV24-1,TRBJ1-5,once,CATSGTGENQPQHF,TGTGCCACCAGTGGGACAGGGGAAAATCAGCCCCAGCATTTT
TRBD1,TRBV5-1,TRBJ1-1,few,CASSLAGGGTEAFF,TGCGCCAGCAGCTTGGCAGGGGGCGGCACTGAAGCTTTCTTT
TRBD1,TRBV5-4,TRBJ2-1,.,CASSLERTGGYNEQFF,TGTGCCAGCAGCTTGGAACGGACAGGGGGCTACAATGAGCAGTTCTTC
TRBD2,TRBV3-1/TRBV3-2,TRBJ2-3,.,CASSLGLAGRADTQYF,TGTGCCAGCAGCCTAGGACTAGCGGGACGGGCAGATACGCAGTATTTT
TRBD1,TRBV18,TRBJ1-2,.,CASSPTVTGGSVYGYTF,TGTGCCAGCTCACCAACTGTGACAGGGGGAAGTGTCTATGGCTACACCTTC
TRBD1,TRBV4-3,TRBJ2-2,.,CASSHIGTGAPGELFF,TGCGCCAGCAGCCATATCGGGACAGGGGCCCCCGGGGAGCTGTTTTTT
TRBD2,TRBV7-9,TRBJ2-7,once,CASSLAILPSGTYEQYF,TGTGCCAGCAGCTTAGCAATTCTTCCTAGCGGGACCTACGAGCAGTACTTC
.,TRBV28,TRBJ1-2,once,CASSLPLTPYGYTF,TGTGCCAGCAGCCTCCCCCTTACTCCCTATGGCTACACCTTC
.,TRBV7-9,TRBJ2-7,.,CASSSPGEAYEQYF,TGTGCCAGCAGCTCTCCCGGAGAGGCCTACGAGCAGTACTTC
TRBD1,TRBV2,TRBJ2-7,.,CASSEPGQFYEQYF,TGTGCCAGCAGCGAACCGGGACAGTTCTACGAGCAGTACTTC
TRBD1,TRBV5-4,TRBJ2-5,.,CASRHAGQGAMATQYF,TGTGCCAGCAGGCATGCTGGACAGGGGGCAATGGCGACCCAGTACTTC
TRBD1,TRBV5-1,TRBJ2-5,once,CASSLATGTQETQYF,TGCGCCAGCAGCTTGGCGACAGGGACCCAAGAGACCCAGTACTTC
.,TRBV5-4,TRBJ1-1,.,CASRLDGGRMNTEAFF,TGTGCCAGCAGGCTTGACGGGGGGCGAATGAACACTGAAGCTTTCTTT
TRBD1,TRBV5-4,TRBJ2-4,few,CASSLAQGTGTKNIQYF,TGTGCCAGCAGCTTGGCACAGGGGACAGGGACCAAAAACATTCAGTACTTC
.,TRBV7-8,TRBJ2-3,.,CASSFLYTDTQYF,TGTGCCAGCAGCTTTCTATACACAGATACGCAGTATTTT
.,TRBV5-1,TRBJ1-2,.,CASRRTANYGYTF,TGCGCCAGCAGAAGGACAGCCAACTATGGCTACACCTTC